Presented here are 26 T cell receptor beta chains from one specimen sequenced in a study of blood T cell repertoires in COVID-19. Only in-frame clones appear in the TCRdb table, and some are missing; sequencing was by immunoSEQ multiplex PCR. The sample contains 200,000 to 250,000 clones, about 80% of which appear only once. The sequencing sample was made of PBMCs or T cells enriched from blood (not recorded which). These receptors were obtained from a man aged 55 to 70 who had recovered from COVID-19.

This rearrangement joins TRBV5-6 to TRBJ2-2; 7 bases align to TRBD1. Germline values: CDR1 SGHDT, CDR2 YYEEEE. V lost 4 bases, J lost 5 bases, and 8 bases stayed unmatched. CDR3 length: 15 amino acids. In DNA form, the CDR3 reads TGTGCCAGCAGCGGAACGGGACAGTCGACCGGGGAGCTGTTTTTT. It codes for CASSGTGQSTGELFF.

This chain joins TRBV18 and TRBJ1-1; D uncertain. V was cut by 0 bases and J by 4 bases, with 12 bases left in between. Per the germline V gene, CDR1 is KGHSH and CDR2 is LQKENI. The CDR3 extends over 15 amino acids. CDR3: CASSPPDGKGTEAFF. The CDR3 nucleotides are TGTGCCAGCTCACCACCTGACGGGAAGGGCACTGAAGCTTTCTTT.

The chain has TRBV5-1 and TRBJ2-3, with D perhaps TRBD2 (5 bases). Germline CDR1 SGHRS, CDR2 YFSETQ. Trimming stripped 0 bases from V and 8 bases from J, with 19 bases between. This CDR3 has 16 amino acids. In DNA form, the CDR3 reads TGCGCCAGCAGCTTGGCCTTGGGCTCTTCCGCGGGTACGCAGTATTTT. This encodes CASSLALGSSAGTQYF. Variable domain in full (rest from reference TRBV5-1 and TRBJ2-3): KAGVTQTPRYLIKTRGQQVTLSCSPISGHRSVSWYQQTPGQGLQFLFEYFSETQRNKGNFPGRFSGRQFSNSRSEMNVSTLELGDSALYLCASSLALGSSAGTQYFGPGTRLTVL.

This clone appeared a single time. The V gene is TRBV7-8, the J gene TRBJ1-2; D is possibly TRBD1 (5 bases). Germline CDR1 SGHVS, CDR2 FQNEAQ. There are 12 residues in the CDR3. Trimming cost V 2 bases and J 9 bases, with 10 bases left between them. The CDR3 loop reads CASSLLEGSYTF. The CDR3 coding sequence is TGTGCCAGCAGCTTACTGGAGGGGAGCTACACCTTC.

The DNA of the CDR3 is TGTGCCAGCAGCTTGGCCGGACAGGTCTCCTCTGGGGCCAACGTCCTGACTTTC. Protein sequence: CASSLAGQVSSGANVLTF. V is TRBV5-4 and J is TRBJ2-6; TRBD1 matches at 7 bases. The CDR3 totals 18 residues. J was trimmed by 0 bases and V by 0 bases; bases with no gene match: 6. The V gene's germline CDR1 is SGHNT and CDR2 YYREEE (reference sequence).

The V gene is TRBV10-2, the J gene TRBJ2-1; 7 bases are a match to TRBD2. Germline values: CDR1 WSHSY, CDR2 SAAADI. Unmatched junction bases numbered 2, after V lost 6 bases and J lost 0 bases. The CDR3 totals 14 residues. The CDR3 bases are TGCGCCAGCAGCTGGGGGGGCTCCTACAATGAGCAGTTCTTC. Translation gives CASSWGGSYNEQFF.

The J gene is TRBJ1-2, the V gene TRBV29-1, with a tentative D call TRBD1 (6 bases). The CDR3 sequence is 12 residues long. The germline V gene has CDR1 SQVTM and CDR2 ANQGSEA. The ends were cut back, 5 bases at V and 7 bases at J, with 14 bases in the middle. In DNA, the CDR3 is TGCAGCGTTTGGGTAGGGGGTGGTGGCTACACCTTC. Amino acid sequence: CSVWVGGGGYTF.

This chain connects TRBV6-5 to TRBJ2-7; 7 bases are shared with TRBD1. The germline gives CDR1 MNHEY, CDR2 SVGAGI. The CDR3 spans 15 residues. Trimming took 6 bases from V and 2 from J; bases not matched to a gene: 10. As DNA, the CDR3 is TGTGCCAGCAGACCTCATACCGGGACAGCCTACGAGCAGTACTTC. Translated: CASRPHTGTAYEQYF.

The chain joins TRBV18 to TRBJ1-3, with a tentative D call TRBD1 (5 bases). The germline V gene has CDR1 KGHSH and CDR2 LQKENI. With 3 bases removed from V and 2 bases from J, the gap between germline ends came to 8 bases. The CDR3 runs to 14 residues. In DNA, the CDR3 is TGTGCCAGCTCACCGACAGTAGCTGGAAACACCATATATTTT. It yields the protein CASSPTVAGNTIYF.

This clone has only a few counts. The CDR3: CASRGASYNEQFF. CDR3 in DNA: TGTGCCAGCAGGGGCGCTTCCTACAATGAGCAGTTCTTC. The rearrangement uses TRBV3-1 (or the pseudogene TRBV3-2) and TRBJ2-1; D unclear. V dropped 6 bases and J dropped 1 base, with 7 bases sitting between them. The germline V gene encodes CDR1 LGHDT and CDR2 YNNKEL (reference sequence). CDR3 length equals 13 residues.

A few counts support this clone. The chain uses TRBV27 and TRBJ1-2; 9 nucleotides align to TRBD1. CDR1 is MNHEY, CDR2 SMNVEV, per germline (reference sequence). This CDR3 has 15 residues. With V trimmed by 5 bases and J by 2 bases, 6 bases remained unmatched. CDR3 nucleotides: TGTGCCAGCAGTCGACAGGGGGTGGGGAACTATGGCTACACCTTC. Residues: CASSRQGVGNYGYTF.

The V gene is TRBV6-5, the J gene TRBJ1-2; the match to TRBD1 covers 7 bases. CDR3 size: 13 residues. The germline gives CDR1 MNHEY, CDR2 SVGAGI. With V trimmed by 5 bases and J by 0 bases, 0 bases remained unmatched. The CDR3 DNA reads as TGTGCCAGCAGTACAGGGGCTAACTATGGCTACACCTTC. Its translation is CASSTGANYGYTF.

The chain links TRBV6-2 or TRBV6-3 to TRBJ2-7, with 12 bases aligning to TRBD2. With 5 bases clipped from V and 3 bases from J, the junction kept 8 bases outside the gene matches. The CDR3 contains 16 residues. Germline V gives CDR1 MNHEY, CDR2 SVGEGT. The CDR3 nucleotides are TGTGCCAGCAGTGATCCTAGCGGGGGGGCCCTCTACGAGCAGTACTTC. Translation gives CASSDPSGGALYEQYF.

This clone appeared a few times. The chain uses TRBV5-4 and TRBJ2-1; 7 bases line up with TRBD1. V shed 4 bases, J shed 6 bases, and the junction held 13 bases outside the gene matches. The CDR3 covers 16 residues. Germline-derived CDR1 and CDR2 are SGHNT and YYREEE (reference sequence). The CDR3 DNA sequence: TGTGCCAGCAGCGTGGACGTGACAGGGATCTCCAATGAGCAGTTCTTC. Translating it yields CASSVDVTGISNEQFF.

The rearrangement joins TRBV4-1 to TRBJ1-2; 8 bases match TRBD1. Germline V CDR1 and CDR2: MGHRA, YSYEKL. There are 16 residues in the CDR3. J was trimmed by 6 bases and V by 0 bases; bases with no gene match: 9. CDR3 in DNA: TGCGCCAGCAGCCAAGAGGAATGGAGGACAGGGCATGGCTACACCTTC. Translating it yields CASSQEEWRTGHGYTF.

In its sample, this clone was seen once. The chain combines TRBV2 with TRBJ1-1; unclear D gene. Germline-derived CDR1 and CDR2 are SNHLY and FYNNEI. The CDR3 sequence is 13 residues long. V lost 4 bases, J lost 9 bases, and 15 bases lay in between. CDR3 sequence (DNA): TGTGCCAGCAGTGTCGAACACACACACCAAGCTTTCTTT. This encodes CASSVEHTHQAFF.

The chain joins TRBV11-3 to TRBJ1-1, with 7 bases that match TRBD1. Trimming at V came to 5 bases and at J to 0 bases, leaving 6 bases not matched to a gene. In germline, CDR1 is SGHNT, CDR2 YENEEA. This CDR3 is built from 15 residues. CDR3: CASSAWTGMNTEAFF. In DNA, the CDR3 is TGTGCCAGCAGCGCCTGGACAGGCATGAACACTGAAGCTTTCTTT.

The CDR3 DNA follows: TGTGCCAGCAGTACTCCGGGAATCGGGGGCAATCAGCCCCAGCATTTT. Its protein is CASSTPGIGGNQPQHF. The chain recombines TRBV6-2 or TRBV6-3 with TRBJ1-5; D ambiguous. The CDR3 extends over 16 amino acids. V was trimmed by 5 bases and J by 2 bases, leaving 16 bases between them. Germline lookup yields CDR1 MNHEY and CDR2 SVGEGT.

This chain uses TRBV3-1 (or the pseudogene TRBV3-2) with TRBJ1-1, with a possible D match to TRBD1 (6 bases). V lost 5 bases and J 4 bases, leaving 14 bases between the germline ends. The CDR3 runs to 14 residues. Germline CDR1 reads LGHDT; CDR2 reads YNNKEL (reference sequence). CDR3 sequence: CASSDLQGTTEAFF. The CDR3 nucleotides are TGTGCCAGCAGCGATCTCCAGGGGACCACTGAAGCTTTCTTT.

This chain joins TRBV7-9 and TRBJ1-6, with D maybe TRBD1 (5 bases). CDR1 SEHNR and CDR2 FQNEAQ come from the germline V gene (reference sequence). V lost 1 base and J 4 bases, leaving 17 bases between the germline ends. This CDR3 region has 18 residues. CDR3: CASSLVPQGPIYNSPLHF. Written as DNA, the CDR3 is TGTGCCAGCAGCTTAGTCCCGCAGGGCCCAATTTATAATTCACCCCTCCACTTT.

The rearrangement uses TRBV27 and TRBJ1-5, with 7 bases aligning to TRBD1. Trimming removed 8 bases from V and 0 bases from J; junction bases left unmatched: 4. The length of the CDR3 is 14 residues. Germline V CDR1 and CDR2: MNHEY, SMNVEV (reference sequence). The CDR3 protein is CASPDRVSNQPQHF. The CDR3 DNA sequence: TGTGCCAGCCCAGACAGGGTTAGCAATCAGCCCCAGCATTTT.

The V and J genes are TRBV30 and TRBJ2-7; 7 bases line up with TRBD1. Germline-derived CDR1 and CDR2 are GTSNPN and SVGIG (reference sequence). The CDR3 is made up of 13 amino acids. V lost 3 bases, J lost 2 bases, and 4 bases stayed unmatched. CDR3 loop: CAWRPGGTYEQYF. The DNA for the CDR3 is TGTGCCTGGAGACCAGGGGGAACCTACGAGCAGTACTTC.

This clone showed up just once. CDR3: CASSVYRGPNYGYTF. CDR3 in DNA: TGTGCCAGCAGCGTATACAGGGGGCCCAACTATGGCTACACCTTC. The chain has TRBV7-6 and TRBJ1-2; 9 bases are a match to TRBD1. Trimming at V came to 5 bases and at J to 2 bases, leaving 6 bases not matched to a gene. CDR1 is SGHVS, CDR2 FNYEAQ, per germline. The CDR3 contains 15 residues.

The chain couples TRBV3-1 (or the pseudogene TRBV3-2) to TRBJ2-7, with D hard to call. The V gene lost 3 bases and the J gene lost 8 bases, with 11 bases spanning the gap. This CDR3 comprises 12 residues. In germline, CDR1 is LGHDT, CDR2 YNNKEL (reference sequence). The CDR3 region is CASSHPSLQQYF. As DNA, the CDR3 is TGTGCCAGCAGCCATCCCTCCCTACAGCAGTACTTC.

This clone came up many times. The sample carries other DNA sequences with the same CDR3. The chain's CDR3 is CASSDSGGATDTQYF. In DNA form, the CDR3 reads TGTGCCAGCAGTGACTCTGGCGGGGCCACAGATACGCAGTATTTT. The chain uses TRBV6-4 and TRBJ2-3; tentatively, D is TRBD2 (6 bases). Germline assignment: CDR1 MRHNA and CDR2 SNTAGT. Trimming removed 0 bases at V and 2 bases at J, with 9 bases between. This CDR3 is built from 15 residues.

This clone was seen a single time. This sequence joins TRBV6-2 or TRBV6-3 and TRBJ2-2; 7 positions agree with TRBD1. V shed 6 bases, J shed 5 bases, and the junction held 9 bases outside the gene matches. CDR1 MNHEY and CDR2 SVGEGT come from the germline V gene. The length of the CDR3 is 15 residues. For the CDR3, the DNA is TGTGCCAGCAGCCCCGGACAGGTTTGGACCGGGGAGCTGTTTTTT. This encodes CASSPGQVWTGELFF.